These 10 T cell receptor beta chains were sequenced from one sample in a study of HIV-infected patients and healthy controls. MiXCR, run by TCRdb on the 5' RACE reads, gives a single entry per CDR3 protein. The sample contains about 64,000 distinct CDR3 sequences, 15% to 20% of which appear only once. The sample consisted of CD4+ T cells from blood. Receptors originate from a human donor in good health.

Written as DNA, the CDR3 is TGTGCCAGCAGCGTCGGACTAGCGGGAGGAATGAACGAGCAGTACTTC. Residues: CASSVGLAGGMNEQYF. The chain uses TRBV9 and TRBJ2-7; 14 bases line up with TRBD2. Per the germline V gene, CDR1 is SGDLS and CDR2 is YYNGEE. The V and J ends lost 2 bases and 5 bases, in that order; junction bases with no gene match: 6. The CDR3 contains 16 residues.

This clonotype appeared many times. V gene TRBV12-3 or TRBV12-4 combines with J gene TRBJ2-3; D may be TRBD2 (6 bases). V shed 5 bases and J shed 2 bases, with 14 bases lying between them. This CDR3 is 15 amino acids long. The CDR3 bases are TGTGCCAGCAGTCGGCCGGGACTCATCACAGATACGCAGTATTTT. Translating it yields CASSRPGLITDTQYF.

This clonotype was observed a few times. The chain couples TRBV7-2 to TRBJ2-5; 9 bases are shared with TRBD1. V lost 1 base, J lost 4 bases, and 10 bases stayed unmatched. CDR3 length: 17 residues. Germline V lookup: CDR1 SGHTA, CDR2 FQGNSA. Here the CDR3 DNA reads TGTGCCAGCAGCTTAGTCCCCGGGACAGGGATCGGAGAGACCCAGTACTTC. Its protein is CASSLVPGTGIGETQYF. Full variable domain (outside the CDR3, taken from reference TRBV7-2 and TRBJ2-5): GAGVSQSPSNKVTEKGKDVELRCDPISGHTALYWYRQSLGQGLEFLIYFQGNSAPDKSGLPSDRFSAERTGGSVSTLTIQRTQQEDSAVYLCASSLVPGTGIGETQYFGPGTRLLVL.

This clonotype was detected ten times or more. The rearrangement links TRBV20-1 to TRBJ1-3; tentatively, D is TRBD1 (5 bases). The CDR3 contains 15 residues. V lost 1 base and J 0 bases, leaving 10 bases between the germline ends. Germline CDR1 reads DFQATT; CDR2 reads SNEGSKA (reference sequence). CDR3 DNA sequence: TGCAGTGCTAGAGTGCTGGGGGGCTCTGGAAACACCATATATTTT. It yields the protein CSARVLGGSGNTIYF.

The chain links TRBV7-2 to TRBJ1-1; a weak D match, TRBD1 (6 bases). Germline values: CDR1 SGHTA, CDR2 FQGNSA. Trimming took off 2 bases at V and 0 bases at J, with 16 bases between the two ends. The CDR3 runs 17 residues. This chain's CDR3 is CASSLIPAGTMNTEAFF. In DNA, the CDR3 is TGTGCCAGCAGCTTAATCCCCGCTGGGACAATGAACACTGAAGCTTTCTTT.

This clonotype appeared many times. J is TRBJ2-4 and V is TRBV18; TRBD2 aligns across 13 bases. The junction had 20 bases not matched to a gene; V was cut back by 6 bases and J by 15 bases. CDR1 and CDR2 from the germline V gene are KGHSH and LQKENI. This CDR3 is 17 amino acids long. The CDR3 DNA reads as TGTGCCAGCTCCCCTACGTACGTAACTAGCGGGAGGGCCGGTCTGTACTTC. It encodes CASSPTYVTSGRAGLYF.

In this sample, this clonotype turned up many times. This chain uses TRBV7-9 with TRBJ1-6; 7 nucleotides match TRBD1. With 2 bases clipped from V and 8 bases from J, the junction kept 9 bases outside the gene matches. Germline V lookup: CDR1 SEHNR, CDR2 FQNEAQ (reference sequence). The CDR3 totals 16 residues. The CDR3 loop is CASSLRRQGEDSPLHF. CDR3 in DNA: TGTGCCAGCAGCTTAAGGCGGCAGGGGGAAGATTCACCCCTCCACTTT.

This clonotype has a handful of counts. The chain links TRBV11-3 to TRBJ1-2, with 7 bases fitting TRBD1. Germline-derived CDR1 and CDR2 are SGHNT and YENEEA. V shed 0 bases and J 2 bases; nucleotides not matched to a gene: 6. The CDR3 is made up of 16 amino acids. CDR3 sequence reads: CASSLEGRQGNYGYTF. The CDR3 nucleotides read TGTGCCAGCAGCTTAGAAGGGAGACAGGGAAACTATGGCTACACCTTC.

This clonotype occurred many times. CDR3 amino acids: CSVPTGSGGSYNEQFF. DNA for the CDR3: TGCAGCGTTCCCACCGGTAGCGGGGGGTCATACAATGAGCAGTTCTTC. The chain uses TRBV29-1 and TRBJ2-1; 10 bases are a match to TRBD2. This CDR3 has 16 residues. Trimming took 5 bases from V and 4 from J; bases not matched to a gene: 11. The V gene's germline CDR1 is SQVTM and CDR2 ANQGSEA.

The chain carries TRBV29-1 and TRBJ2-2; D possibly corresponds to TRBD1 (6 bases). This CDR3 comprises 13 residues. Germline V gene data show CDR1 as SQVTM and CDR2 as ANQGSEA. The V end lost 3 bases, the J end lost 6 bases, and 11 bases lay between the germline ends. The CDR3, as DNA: TGCAGCGTTGACCCAGGGGTCCCCGGGGAGCTGTTTTTT. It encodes CSVDPGVPGELFF.